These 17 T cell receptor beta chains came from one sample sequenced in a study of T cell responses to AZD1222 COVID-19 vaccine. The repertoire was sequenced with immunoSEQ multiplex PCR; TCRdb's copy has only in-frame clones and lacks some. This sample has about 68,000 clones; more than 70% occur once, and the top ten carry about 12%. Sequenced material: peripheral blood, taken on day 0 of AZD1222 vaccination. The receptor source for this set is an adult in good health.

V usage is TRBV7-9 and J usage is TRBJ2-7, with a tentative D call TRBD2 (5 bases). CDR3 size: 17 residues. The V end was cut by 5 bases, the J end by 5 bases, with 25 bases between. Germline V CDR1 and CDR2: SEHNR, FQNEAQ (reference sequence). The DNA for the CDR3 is TGTGCCAGCAGCCCTCCCCTTCCGGGGAGAGTGCTTCACGAGCAGTACTTC. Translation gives CASSPPLPGRVLHEQYF.

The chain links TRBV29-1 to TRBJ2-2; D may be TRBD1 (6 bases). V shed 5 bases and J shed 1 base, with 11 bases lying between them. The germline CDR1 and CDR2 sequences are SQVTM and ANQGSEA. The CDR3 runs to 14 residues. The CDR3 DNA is TGCAGCGTTCTGGACAGCCTGAACACCGGGGAGCTGTTTTTT. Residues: CSVLDSLNTGELFF.

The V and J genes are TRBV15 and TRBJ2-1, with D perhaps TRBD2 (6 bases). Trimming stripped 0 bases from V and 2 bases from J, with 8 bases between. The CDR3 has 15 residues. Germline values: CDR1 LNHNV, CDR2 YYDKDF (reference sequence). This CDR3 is CATSRDREAYNEQFF. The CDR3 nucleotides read TGTGCCACCAGCAGAGATAGGGAGGCCTACAATGAGCAGTTCTTC.

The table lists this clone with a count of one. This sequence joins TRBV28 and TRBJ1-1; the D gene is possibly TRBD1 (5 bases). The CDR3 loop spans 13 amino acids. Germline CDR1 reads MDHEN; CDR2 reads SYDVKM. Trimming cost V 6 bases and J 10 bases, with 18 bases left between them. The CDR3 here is CASSLSGAGGAFF. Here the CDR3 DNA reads TGTGCCAGCAGCCTAAGCGGGGCGGGTGGAGCTTTCTTT.

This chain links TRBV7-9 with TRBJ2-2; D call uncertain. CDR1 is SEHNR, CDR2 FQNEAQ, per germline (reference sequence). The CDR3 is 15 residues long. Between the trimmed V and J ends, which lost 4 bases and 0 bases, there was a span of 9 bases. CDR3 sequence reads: CASSSGLANTGELFF. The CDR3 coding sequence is TGTGCCAGCAGCTCCGGTTTGGCGAACACCGGGGAGCTGTTTTTT.

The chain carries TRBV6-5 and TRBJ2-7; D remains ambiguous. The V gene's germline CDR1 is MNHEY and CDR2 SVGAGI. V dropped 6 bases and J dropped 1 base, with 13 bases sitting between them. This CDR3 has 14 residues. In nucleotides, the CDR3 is TGTGCCAGCAGCATAAGGAGAGAGTCCTACGAGCAGTACTTC. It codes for CASSIRRESYEQYF.

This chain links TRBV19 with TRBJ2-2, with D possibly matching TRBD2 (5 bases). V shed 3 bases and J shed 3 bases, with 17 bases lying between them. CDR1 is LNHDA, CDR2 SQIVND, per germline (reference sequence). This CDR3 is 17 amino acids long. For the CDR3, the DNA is TGTGCCAGTAGTATTTCACGGACTCTAAGGCACACCGGGGAGCTGTTTTTT. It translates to CASSISRTLRHTGELFF.

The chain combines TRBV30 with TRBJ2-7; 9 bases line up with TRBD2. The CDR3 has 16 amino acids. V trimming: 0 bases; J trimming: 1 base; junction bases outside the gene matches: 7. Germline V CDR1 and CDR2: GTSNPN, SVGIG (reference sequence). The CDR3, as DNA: TGTGCCTGGAGTGTACGAGGACTAGCGCATTCCTACGAGCAGTACTTC. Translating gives CAWSVRGLAHSYEQYF.

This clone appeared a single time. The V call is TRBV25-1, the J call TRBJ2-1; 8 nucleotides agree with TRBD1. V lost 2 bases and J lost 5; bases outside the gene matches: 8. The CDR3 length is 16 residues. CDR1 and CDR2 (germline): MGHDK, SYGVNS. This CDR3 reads CASSEPGGPPNNEQFF. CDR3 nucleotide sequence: TGTGCCAGCAGTGAACCAGGGGGCCCACCCAACAATGAGCAGTTCTTC.

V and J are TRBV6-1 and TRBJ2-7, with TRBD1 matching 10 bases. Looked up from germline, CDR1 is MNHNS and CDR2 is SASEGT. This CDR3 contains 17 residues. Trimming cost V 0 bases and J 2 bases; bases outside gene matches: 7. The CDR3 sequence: CASSEAIIGTGAYEQYF. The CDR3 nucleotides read TGTGCCAGCAGTGAAGCCATTATTGGGACAGGGGCCTACGAGCAGTACTTC.

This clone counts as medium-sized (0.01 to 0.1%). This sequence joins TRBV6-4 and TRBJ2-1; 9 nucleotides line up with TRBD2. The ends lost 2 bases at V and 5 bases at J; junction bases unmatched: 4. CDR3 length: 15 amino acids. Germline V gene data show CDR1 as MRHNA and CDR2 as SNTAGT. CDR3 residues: CASSDAAGGHNEQFF. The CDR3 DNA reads TGTGCCAGCAGTGACGCCGCGGGGGGGCACAATGAGCAGTTCTTC.

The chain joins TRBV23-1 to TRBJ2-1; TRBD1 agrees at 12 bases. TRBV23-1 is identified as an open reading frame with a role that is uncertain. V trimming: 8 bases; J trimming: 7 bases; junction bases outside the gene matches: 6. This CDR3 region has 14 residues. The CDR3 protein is CASVPGQGANEQFF. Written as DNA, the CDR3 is TGCGCCAGCGTACCGGGACAGGGGGCGAATGAGCAGTTCTTC.

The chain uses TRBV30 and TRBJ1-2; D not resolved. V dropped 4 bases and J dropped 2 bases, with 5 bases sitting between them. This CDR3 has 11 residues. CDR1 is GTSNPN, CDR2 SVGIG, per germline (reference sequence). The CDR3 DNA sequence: TGTGCCTGGACTCTCAACTATGGCTACACCTTC. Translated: CAWTLNYGYTF.

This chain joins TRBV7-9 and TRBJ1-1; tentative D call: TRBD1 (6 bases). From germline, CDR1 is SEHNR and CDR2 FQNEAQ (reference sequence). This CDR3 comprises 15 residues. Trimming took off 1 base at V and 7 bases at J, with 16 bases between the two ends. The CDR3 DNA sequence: TGTGCCAGCAGCTTAGTTGGCAGGGGCTCTGGTGAAGCTTTCTTT. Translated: CASSLVGRGSGEAFF.

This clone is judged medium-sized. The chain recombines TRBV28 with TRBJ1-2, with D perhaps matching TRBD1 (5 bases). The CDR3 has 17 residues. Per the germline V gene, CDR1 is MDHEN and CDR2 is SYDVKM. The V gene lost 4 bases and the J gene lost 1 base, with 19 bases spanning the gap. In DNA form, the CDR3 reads TGTGCCAGCAGTTATTCAGGGTCTCGCCGATTTAACTATGGCTACACCTTC. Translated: CASSYSGSRRFNYGYTF.

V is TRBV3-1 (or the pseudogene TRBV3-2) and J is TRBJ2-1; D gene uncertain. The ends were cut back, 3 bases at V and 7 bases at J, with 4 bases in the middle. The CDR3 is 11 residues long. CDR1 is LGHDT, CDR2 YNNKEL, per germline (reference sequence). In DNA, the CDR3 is TGTGCCAGCAGCCATCAAAATGAGCAGTTCTTC. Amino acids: CASSHQNEQFF.

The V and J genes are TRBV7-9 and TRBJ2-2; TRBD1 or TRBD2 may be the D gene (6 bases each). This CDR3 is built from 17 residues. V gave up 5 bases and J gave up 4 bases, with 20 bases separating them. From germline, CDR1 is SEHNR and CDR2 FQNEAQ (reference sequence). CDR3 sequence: CASSRGVDSLLTGELFF. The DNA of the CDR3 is TGTGCCAGCAGCAGGGGGGTGGACAGCTTGCTCACCGGGGAGCTGTTTTTT.